The 24 T cell receptor beta chains below were found in one sample sequenced in a study of cytomegalovirus exposure and HLA in healthy donors. The PCR used 60 Vbeta and 13 Jbeta primers. Assay: immunoSEQ multiplex PCR; the TCRdb copy retains only in-frame clones and omits some. Among fewer than 300,000 clones listed, 86% were seen once. Sequenced material: PBMCs. All receptors come from a man between 40 and 49 years old in good health and CMV-seropositive.

The chain has TRBV6-5 and TRBJ1-1, with a possible D match to TRBD1 (5 bases). V was pared by 6 bases and J by 4 bases, with 18 bases between. The CDR3 is 15 amino acids. Germline loops: CDR1 MNHEY, CDR2 SVGAGI. For the CDR3, the DNA is TGTGCCAGCAGCCCAACCGTGGGGCCGGGCACTGAAGCTTTCTTT. Protein product: CASSPTVGPGTEAFF.

The V call is TRBV6-6, the J call TRBJ2-5; possibly TRBD2 for D (6 bases). The CDR3 sequence is 15 residues long. Trimming left V 5 bases short and J 3 bases short, with 16 bases between. The germline gives CDR1 MNHNY, CDR2 SVGAGI (reference sequence). The CDR3 sequence: CASSAGGTQKETQYF. In DNA form, the CDR3 reads TGTGCCAGCAGTGCCGGCGGGACCCAAAAAGAGACCCAGTACTTC.

The CDR3 region has the DNA TGTGCCAGCAGCTTAGGGCGGGGGTCCTACGAGCAGTACTTC. This gives the protein CASSLGRGSYEQYF. The chain joins TRBV7-6 to TRBJ2-7; 7 bases align to TRBD2. CDR3 length: 14 amino acids. The V and J ends lost 1 base and 1 base, in that order; junction bases with no gene match: 1. Looked up from germline, CDR1 is SGHVS and CDR2 is FNYEAQ.

The V and J genes are TRBV5-1 and TRBJ1-5; TRBD1 matches at 8 bases. The J segment lost 0 bases and the V segment lost 4 bases, leaving 15 bases of the junction unmatched. Germline values: CDR1 SGHRS, CDR2 YFSETQ. This CDR3 has 19 residues. The CDR3 is CASSHSPGQADYSNQPQHF. Here the CDR3 DNA reads TGCGCCAGCAGCCACTCTCCGGGACAGGCCGACTATAGCAATCAGCCCCAGCATTTT.

The J gene is TRBJ1-3, the V gene TRBV7-2; D is unclear. V dropped 0 bases and J dropped 0 bases, with 9 bases sitting between them. Germline loops: CDR1 SGHTA, CDR2 FQGNSA. The CDR3 extends over 16 amino acids. The CDR3 spells CASSLAQASSGNTIYF. The CDR3 DNA reads as TGTGCCAGCAGCTTAGCGCAGGCTTCCTCTGGAAACACCATATATTTT. The whole variable domain, remainder taken from reference TRBV7-2 and TRBJ1-3, is GAGVSQSPSNKVTEKGKDVELRCDPISGHTALYWYRQSLGQGLEFLIYFQGNSAPDKSGLPSDRFSAERTGGSVSTLTIQRTQQEDSAVYLCASSLAQASSGNTIYFGEGSWLTVV.

The J gene is TRBJ2-5, the V gene TRBV19; D remains unclear. The CDR3 runs to 14 residues. The V and J ends lost 6 bases and 5 bases respectively, with 16 bases between them. From germline, CDR1 is LNHDA and CDR2 SQIVND (reference sequence). CDR3 DNA: TGTGCCAGTAGCCCACATGGTAGCATGGAGACCCAGTACTTC. This translates into CASSPHGSMETQYF.

The chain joins TRBV15 to TRBJ1-5; unclear D gene. CDR1 is LNHNV, CDR2 YYDKDF, per germline (reference sequence). This CDR3 has 16 amino acids. Trimming removed 0 bases from V and 10 bases from J, with 19 bases in between. The CDR3 region has the DNA TGTGCCACCAGCAGAGATCGGGAGGGTTGGACGGCCCCCCAGCATTTT. It translates to CATSRDREGWTAPQHF.

The rearrangement uses TRBV7-3 and TRBJ2-3, with 9 bases aligning to TRBD1. Germline loops: CDR1 SGHTA, CDR2 FQGTGA. This CDR3 has 16 amino acids. The V and J ends lost 5 bases and 0 bases, in that order; junction bases with no gene match: 6. CDR3 DNA: TGTGCCAGCAGCCCCCACAGGGGGCAAAGCACAGATACGCAGTATTTT. Translation gives CASSPHRGQSTDTQYF.

This chain joins TRBV18 and TRBJ2-5, with 7 bases identical to TRBD2. This CDR3 contains 14 residues. Trimming cost V 3 bases and J 6 bases; bases outside gene matches: 7. Germline CDR1 KGHSH, CDR2 LQKENI. This chain's CDR3 is CASSPARERKTQYF. CDR3 nucleotide sequence: TGTGCCAGCTCACCCGCGCGGGAGCGAAAGACCCAGTACTTC.

This sequence joins TRBV6-1 and TRBJ2-5; D ambiguous. The J call may be wrong; the DNA end is better matched by TRBJ2-7. CDR1 and CDR2 (germline): MNHNS, SASEGT. The CDR3 sequence is 12 residues long. CDR3 sequence: CASGSSSYEQYF. Here the CDR3 DNA reads TGTGCCAGCGGTAGCAGCTCCTACGAGCAGTACTTC.

The rearrangement links TRBV7-2 to TRBJ2-5; 16 positions agree with TRBD2. This CDR3 region has 17 residues. From germline, CDR1 is SGHTA and CDR2 FQGNSA. The V gene end was trimmed by 6 bases and the J gene end by 2 bases; junction bases not matched to a gene: 6. In DNA, the CDR3 is TGTGCCAGCAGTCCCGAGGGACTAGCGGGAGGGCAAGAGACCCAGTACTTC. Translated: CASSPEGLAGGQETQYF.

This rearrangement joins TRBV11-2 to TRBJ1-1; TRBD1 is a possible D gene (5 bases). The CDR3 is 14 amino acids. Looked up from germline, CDR1 is SGHAT and CDR2 is FQNNGV. V was shortened by 3 bases and J by 7 bases, with 15 bases between the two germline ends. The CDR3 DNA reads TGTGCCAGCAGCTTTTCTGGGGGGAGAGGTGAAGCTTTCTTT. Its protein is CASSFSGGRGEAFF.

The rearrangement links TRBV5-1 to TRBJ1-3, with D hard to call. The CDR3 totals 15 residues. V lost 0 bases, J lost 0 bases, and 7 bases lay in between. Germline V gene data show CDR1 as SGHRS and CDR2 as YFSETQ. CDR3 coding DNA: TGCGCCAGCAGCTTGGCCTACAGCTCTGGAAACACCATATATTTT. Translated, it gives CASSLAYSSGNTIYF. Full variable domain (outside the CDR3, taken from reference TRBV5-1 and TRBJ1-3): KAGVTQTPRYLIKTRGQQVTLSCSPISGHRSVSWYQQTPGQGLQFLFEYFSETQRNKGNFPGRFSGRQFSNSRSEMNVSTLELGDSALYLCASSLAYSSGNTIYFGEGSWLTVV.

This clone was detected only a few times. The chain links TRBV28 to TRBJ2-1, with 7 bases matching TRBD1. CDR1 is MDHEN and CDR2 is SYDVKM in the germline V gene. The CDR3 loop spans 15 amino acids. The V gene end was trimmed by 4 bases and the J gene end by 3 bases; junction bases not matched to a gene: 6. The CDR3 here is CASSSTGTDYNEQFF. The CDR3 coding sequence is TGTGCCAGCAGTTCCACCGGGACAGACTACAATGAGCAGTTCTTC.

The chain recombines TRBV4-1 with TRBJ2-1, with 7 bases matching TRBD1. Trimming cost V 4 bases and J 9 bases; bases outside gene matches: 6. CDR3 length: 13 amino acids. CDR1 and CDR2 from the germline V gene are MGHRA and YSYEKL. As DNA, the CDR3 is TGCGCCAGCAGCCCCAGGGGGATGGGTGAGCAGTTCTTC. Its translation: CASSPRGMGEQFF.

This clone has only a few counts. CDR3 loop: CASSAEENTEAFF. In nucleotides, the CDR3 is TGTGCCAGCAGTGCAGAGGAGAACACTGAAGCTTTCTTT. The chain has TRBV2 and TRBJ1-1; D call uncertain. Germline CDR1 SNHLY, CDR2 FYNNEI. This CDR3 has 13 amino acids. V gave up 4 bases and J gave up 1 base, with 7 bases separating them.

This chain uses TRBV30 with TRBJ1-2, with 12 bases identical to TRBD1. V was pared by 3 bases and J by 8 bases, with 7 bases of the junction left unmatched. The germline CDR1 and CDR2 sequences are GTSNPN and SVGIG (reference sequence). The CDR3 loop spans 14 amino acids. CDR3 amino acids: CAWRGTGGAKGYTF. The CDR3 DNA reads as TGTGCCTGGAGGGGGACAGGGGGCGCGAAGGGCTACACCTTC.

This clone was observed a single time. The chain uses TRBV28 and TRBJ1-1; 9 nucleotides agree with TRBD1. CDR3 length: 15 residues. Germline CDR1 MDHEN, CDR2 SYDVKM. V lost 8 bases, J lost 2 bases, and 9 bases stayed unmatched. The CDR3 here is CASERDRAPNTEAFF. CDR3 DNA sequence: TGTGCCAGCGAGCGGGACAGGGCACCTAACACTGAAGCTTTCTTT.

This clone appeared a few times. The chain recombines TRBV7-6 with TRBJ2-3; 14 nucleotides line up with TRBD2. V shed 5 bases, J shed 4 bases, and the junction held 5 bases outside the gene matches. CDR1 is SGHVS and CDR2 is FNYEAQ in the germline V gene. The CDR3 loop spans 16 amino acids. CDR3 sequence (DNA): TGTGCCAGCAGCCCCAGACTAGCGGGAGGGGCAGATACGCAGTATTTT. Protein sequence: CASSPRLAGGADTQYF.

This chain uses TRBV13 with TRBJ1-2; TRBD1 matches 9 bases. V trimming: 3 bases; J trimming: 5 bases; junction bases outside the gene matches: 4. The V gene's germline CDR1 is PRHDT and CDR2 FYEKMQ (reference sequence). The CDR3 is 14 residues long. The CDR3: CASSLGTGRYGYTF. DNA for the CDR3: TGTGCCAGCAGCTTGGGGACAGGGAGGTATGGCTACACCTTC.

The chain couples TRBV28 to TRBJ1-6; a possible D gene is TRBD1 (5 bases). Germline V lookup: CDR1 MDHEN, CDR2 SYDVKM. This CDR3 is 14 amino acids long. The ends were cut back, 3 bases at V and 7 bases at J, with 10 bases in the middle. The CDR3 DNA reads TGTGCCAGCAGTTTTCGACAGAGAAATTCACCCCTCCACTTT. This codes for CASSFRQRNSPLHF. Full variable domain (outside the CDR3, taken from reference TRBV28 and TRBJ1-6): DVKVTQSSRYLVKRTGEKVFLECVQDMDHENMFWYRQDPGLGLRLIYFSYDVKMKEKGDIPEGYSVSREKKERFSLILESASTNQTSMYLCASSFRQRNSPLHFGNGTRLTVT.

This chain connects TRBV7-6 to TRBJ2-1, with 7 positions matching TRBD2. Germline CDR1 and CDR2: SGHVS and FNYEAQ. This CDR3 is built from 15 residues. Germline trimming cut 1 base from V and 6 bases from J; bases unmatched to any gene: 6. CDR3 in DNA: TGTGCCAGCAGCTTAGGCGGGAGTTCGCGCAATGAGCAGTTCTTC. Encoded protein: CASSLGGSSRNEQFF.

Worth noting for this clone: This CDR3 is also generated by other DNA sequences in the sample. The V and J genes are TRBV9 and TRBJ2-3; TRBD2 matches 7 bases. V gave up 0 bases and J gave up 0 bases; unmatched junction bases: 4. Per the germline V gene, CDR1 is SGDLS and CDR2 is YYNGEE. The CDR3 has 16 amino acids. The DNA of the CDR3 is TGTGCCAGCAGCGTAGAAGGTAGCGGGAGCACAGATACGCAGTATTTT. It yields the protein CASSVEGSGSTDTQYF.

The chain combines TRBV6-5 with TRBJ2-1; 9 bases are shared with TRBD2. Germline V gene sequence: CDR1 MNHEY, CDR2 SVGAGI. The CDR3 covers 14 residues. After removal of 5 bases from V and 15 bases from J, the junction contained 14 bases not matched to a gene. The CDR3 loop is CASSPTGAGLATFF. CDR3 DNA sequence: TGTGCCAGCAGTCCGACAGGCGCGGGACTAGCAACGTTCTTC.